The next 32 T cell receptor beta chains were all read from a single sample in a study of CD8 T cells in Susac syndrome. After extraction with the RNeasy kit, roughly 0.45 to 1 ug of the RNA was reverse transcribed using random hexamers. TCRdb reanalysed the immunoSEQ multiplex PCR reads using MiXCR and keeps one entry per CDR3 protein. The table lists roughly 180,000 distinct CDR3 sequences, approximately 94% of them singletons, with 0.1% in the top ten. The sample consisted of CD4+ T cells from PBMCs. These receptors were collected from a human donor in good health.

V gene TRBV9 combines with J gene TRBJ2-3, with D maybe TRBD2 (5 bases). There are 13 residues in the CDR3. Trimming stripped 5 bases from V and 7 bases from J, with 14 bases between. The germline V gene has CDR1 SGDLS and CDR2 YYNGEE. This CDR3 reads CASSYREMNTQYF. DNA of the CDR3: TGTGCCAGCAGTTATCGGGAAATGAATACGCAGTATTTT.

This clonotype was seen just once. The chain has TRBV29-1 and TRBJ1-1, with TRBD1 identical over 7 bases. The CDR3 spans 12 residues. Germline CDR1 and CDR2: SQVTM and ANQGSEA. Unmatched junction bases numbered 4, after V lost 5 bases and J lost 4 bases. CDR3 bases: TGCAGCGTTTTCCCAGGGGGCACTGAAGCTTTCTTT. It specifies CSVFPGGTEAFF.

V gene TRBV19 combines with J gene TRBJ2-4; D is unclear. V was shortened by 5 bases and J by 3 bases, with 17 bases between the two germline ends. The CDR3 extends over 16 amino acids. Germline loops: CDR1 LNHDA, CDR2 SQIVND (reference sequence). CDR3 sequence (DNA): TGTGCCAGTAGTCGCGGTCGAACAGAGTACAAAAACATTCAGTACTTC. This sequence encodes CASSRGRTEYKNIQYF.

The CDR3 DNA reads TGTGCCAGCAGCCGGACAGGGGGCGCCGGGCAGCCCCAGCATTTT. It specifies CASSRTGGAGQPQHF. This sequence joins TRBV7-2 and TRBJ1-5; TRBD1 matches at 11 bases. The CDR3 totals 15 residues. Trimming cost V 5 bases and J 7 bases; bases outside gene matches: 7. Per germline, CDR1 SGHTA and CDR2 FQGNSA.

This clonotype appeared a single time. The rearrangement uses TRBV30 and TRBJ2-5; 7 bases map to TRBD2. CDR3 length: 14 amino acids. Germline V gene sequence: CDR1 GTSNPN, CDR2 SVGIG (reference sequence). The V segment lost 0 bases and the J segment 4 bases; nucleotides outside the gene matches: 5. This chain's CDR3 is CAWSVSWGGETQYF. CDR3 nucleotide sequence: TGTGCCTGGAGTGTTAGCTGGGGGGGAGAGACCCAGTACTTC.

A remark on this clonotype: Germline is not matched at one junction end, which may reflect a read error. The chain has TRBV7-9 and TRBJ2-1; 8 nucleotides match TRBD1. Germline CDR1 reads SEHNR; CDR2 reads FQNEAQ (reference sequence). The CDR3 is made up of 14 amino acids. The CDR3 protein is CASSFWTGFPEEFF. The DNA for the CDR3 is TGTGCCAGCAGCTTTTGGACAGGGTTTCCTGAGGAGTTCTTC.

The V and J genes are TRBV2 and TRBJ2-5; weak D call: TRBD2 (6 bases). CDR1 and CDR2 (germline): SNHLY, FYNNEI. The CDR3 extends over 15 amino acids. With 5 bases removed from V and 5 bases from J, the gap between germline ends came to 18 bases. CDR3 sequence reads: CASSYRDSTGETQYF. In nucleotides, the CDR3 is TGTGCCAGCAGTTACCGGGACTCGACTGGGGAGACCCAGTACTTC.

The chain combines TRBV7-9 with TRBJ1-1, with D tentatively TRBD1 (5 bases). The germline V gene has CDR1 SEHNR and CDR2 FQNEAQ (reference sequence). Trimming took 5 bases from V and 7 from J, leaving 20 bases between them. The CDR3 has 15 residues. CDR3 nucleotide sequence: TGTGCCAGCAGCATCTCGAGAGGAACGGGGGGTGAAGCTTTCTTT. The encoded protein is CASSISRGTGGEAFF.

This sequence joins TRBV29-1 and TRBJ1-1; D is possibly TRBD1 (6 bases). The CDR3 extends over 12 amino acids. Trimming removed 6 bases from V and 1 base from J, with 9 bases in between. Looked up from germline, CDR1 is SQVTM and CDR2 is ANQGSEA. The CDR3, as DNA: TGCAGCGTAAGCAGGGGGAACACTGAAGCTTTCTTT. It specifies CSVSRGNTEAFF.

The genes are TRBV4-2 and TRBJ2-1; maybe TRBD2 (6 bases). Germline CDR1 reads LGHNA; CDR2 reads YNFKEQ. CDR3 length equals 15 residues. Trimming cost V 1 base and J 4 bases, with 11 bases left between them. CDR3 residues: CASSQGGEGYNEQFF. CDR3 nucleotide sequence: TGTGCCAGCAGCCAAGGGGGGGAAGGTTACAATGAGCAGTTCTTC.

The V gene is TRBV20-1, the J gene TRBJ2-7; TRBD2 might be the D (5 bases). V lost 6 bases to trimming and J lost 4 bases, with 13 bases between them. The CDR3 is 12 amino acids. Per germline, CDR1 DFQATT and CDR2 SNEGSKA (reference sequence). The chain's CDR3 is CSALWEKYEQYF. The DNA for the CDR3 is TGCAGTGCCCTCTGGGAGAAATACGAGCAGTACTTC.

This chain links TRBV20-1 with TRBJ2-1; D is uncertain. V lost 6 bases, J lost 3 bases, and 15 bases lay in between. Germline CDR1 DFQATT, CDR2 SNEGSKA (reference sequence). This CDR3 is 14 amino acids long. CDR3 sequence reads: CSALLSANYNEQFF. Here the CDR3 DNA reads TGCAGTGCATTATTAAGCGCCAACTACAATGAGCAGTTCTTC.

The chain has TRBV2 and TRBJ1-1; D remains ambiguous. The CDR3 covers 11 residues. V was shortened by 6 bases and J by 7 bases, with 9 bases between the two germline ends. Germline V gives CDR1 SNHLY, CDR2 FYNNEI. This CDR3 reads CASSSGGEAFF. The CDR3 DNA is TGTGCCAGCAGCAGTGGAGGTGAAGCTTTCTTT.

The rearrangement links TRBV28 to TRBJ1-2, with TRBD1 as a possible D gene (6 bases). Germline V gives CDR1 MDHEN, CDR2 SYDVKM. This CDR3 spans 15 amino acids. V was clipped by 3 bases and J by 7 bases, with 18 bases between them. The CDR3 region is CASSFGQLIIGGYTF. Here the CDR3 DNA reads TGTGCCAGCAGTTTTGGACAGTTAATAATCGGTGGCTACACCTTC.

The chain is built from TRBV27 and TRBJ2-7; TRBD1 is a possible D gene (5 bases). This CDR3 has 17 residues. CDR1 and CDR2 (germline): MNHEY, SMNVEV (reference sequence). Trimming removed 2 bases from V and 0 bases from J, with 17 bases in between. The CDR3 bases are TGTGCCAGCAGTTTAACCCTCCAGACAGCCAGCTCCTACGAGCAGTACTTC. Translation: CASSLTLQTASSYEQYF.

The chain links TRBV28 to TRBJ2-7; tentatively, D is TRBD2 (5 bases). Germline CDR1 reads MDHEN; CDR2 reads SYDVKM. V was trimmed by 5 bases and J by 3 bases, leaving 11 bases between them. This CDR3 has 13 residues. This CDR3 reads CASSPLAVYEQYF. CDR3 DNA sequence: TGTGCCAGCAGTCCCCTAGCAGTCTACGAGCAGTACTTC.

The V and J genes are TRBV27 and TRBJ2-6, with TRBD1 matching 7 bases. This CDR3 is 19 amino acids long. CDR1 MNHEY and CDR2 SMNVEV come from the germline V gene (reference sequence). V trimming: 11 bases; J trimming: 0 bases; junction bases outside the gene matches: 19. CDR3 DNA sequence: TGTGCCGACGGGGTAGTAGGGGACAGACCACACTCTGGGGCCAACGTCCTGACTTTC. It is translated as CADGVVGDRPHSGANVLTF.

This clonotype was observed once. This chain connects TRBV5-6 to TRBJ1-2; D may be TRBD1 (5 bases). V dropped 4 bases and J dropped 7 bases, with 17 bases sitting between them. The CDR3 consists of 14 residues. Germline CDR1 and CDR2: SGHDT and YYEEEE. CDR3 DNA: TGTGCCAGCAGCCGTCGGACACGAGCAGGTGGCTACACCTTC. Translated: CASSRRTRAGGYTF.

The chain uses TRBV20-1 and TRBJ2-1, with a possible D match to TRBD2 (6 bases). Germline V gene lookup returns CDR1 DFQATT and CDR2 SNEGSKA (reference sequence). The CDR3 length is 15 residues. With 5 bases removed from V and 6 bases from J, the gap between germline ends came to 20 bases. CDR3 residues: CSAPGTHGSTNEQFF. The CDR3 region has the DNA TGCAGTGCTCCCGGGACTCACGGGAGCACCAATGAGCAGTTCTTC.

The chain carries TRBV7-9 and TRBJ1-3; D remains unclear. Germline V gives CDR1 SEHNR, CDR2 FQNEAQ (reference sequence). The length of the CDR3 is 12 residues. Trimming left V 0 bases short and J 4 bases short, with 1 base between. The CDR3 sequence is CASSLAGNTIYF. The CDR3 DNA reads as TGTGCCAGCAGCTTAGCAGGAAACACCATATATTTT.

The chain joins TRBV5-1 to TRBJ2-6; D remains ambiguous. V shed 0 bases and J shed 0 bases, with 16 bases lying between them. Looked up from germline, CDR1 is SGHRS and CDR2 is YFSETQ. The CDR3 totals 19 residues. The CDR3 loop is CASSLAVRRISSGANVLTF. CDR3 sequence (DNA): TGCGCCAGCAGCTTGGCCGTGAGACGGATAAGCTCTGGGGCCAACGTCCTGACTTTC.

The chain uses TRBV30 and TRBJ1-2, with D possibly TRBD1 on 5 matching bases. The V end was cut by 4 bases, the J end by 6 bases, with 12 bases between. Per the germline V gene, CDR1 is GTSNPN and CDR2 is SVGIG (reference sequence). There are 12 residues in the CDR3. CDR3 region: CAWTRQGNGYTF. Here the CDR3 DNA reads TGTGCCTGGACCCGGCAGGGAAATGGCTACACCTTC.

The chain has TRBV28 and TRBJ1-2; TRBD1 might be the D (5 bases). The CDR3 has 12 amino acids. Trimming removed 3 bases from V and 4 bases from J, with 6 bases in between. Germline CDR1 and CDR2: MDHEN and SYDVKM. The CDR3 region is CASSLQGYGYTF. In DNA form, the CDR3 reads TGTGCCAGCAGTTTGCAGGGCTATGGCTACACCTTC.

As for this clonotype: One junction end disagrees with the germline gene, perhaps due to a read error. The CDR3 protein is CATSRDLWGSSQPQHF. The CDR3 DNA sequence: TGTGCCACCAGCAGAGATCTCTGGGGGAGCAGTCAGCCCCAGCATTTT. The chain recombines TRBV15 with TRBJ1-5; D perhaps matches TRBD1 (5 bases). Germline V CDR1 and CDR2: LNHNV, YYDKDF (reference sequence). The CDR3 sequence is 16 residues long. The full variable domain, with the rest looked up from reference TRBV15 and TRBJ1-5, is DAMVIQNPRYQVTQFGKPVTLSCSQTLNHNVMYWYQQKSSQAPKLLFHYYDKDFNNEADTPDNFQSRRPNTSFCFLDIRSPGLGDTAMYLCATSRDLWGSSQPQHFGDGTRLSIL.

The rearrangement uses TRBV27 and TRBJ2-3, with 7 bases identical to TRBD2. The germline gives CDR1 MNHEY, CDR2 SMNVEV (reference sequence). This CDR3 contains 15 residues. Unmatched junction bases numbered 7, after V lost 5 bases and J lost 2 bases. The CDR3 region is CASSPLRDYTDTQYF. CDR3 sequence (DNA): TGTGCCAGCAGTCCCCTCCGGGACTACACAGATACGCAGTATTTT.

This chain links TRBV6-5 with TRBJ2-1; TRBD2 agrees at 11 bases. Per the germline V gene, CDR1 is MNHEY and CDR2 is SVGAGI. J was trimmed by 7 bases and V by 6 bases; bases with no gene match: 8. This CDR3 is built from 15 residues. For the CDR3, the DNA is TGTGCCAGCAGCTCGCGGACTAGCGGGTGGAATGAGCAGTTCTTC. It yields the protein CASSSRTSGWNEQFF.

This rearrangement joins TRBV30 to TRBJ2-1; D is undetermined. V lost 1 base and J lost 9, with 7 bases in between. The CDR3 sequence is 11 residues long. Germline V gene data show CDR1 as GTSNPN and CDR2 as SVGIG (reference sequence). CDR3 DNA sequence: TGTGCCTGGAGTGCGAGTGGTGAGCAGTTCTTC. It encodes CAWSASGEQFF.

This clonotype appeared once. The V gene is TRBV5-4, the J gene TRBJ2-2, with a tentative D call TRBD2 (5 bases). The V and J ends lost 2 bases and 0 bases respectively, with 11 bases between them. The CDR3 is made up of 16 amino acids. CDR1 and CDR2 from the germline V gene are SGHNT and YYREEE (reference sequence). Here the CDR3 reads CASSLGFGANTGELFF. CDR3 in DNA: TGTGCCAGCAGCTTAGGCTTCGGGGCGAACACCGGGGAGCTGTTTTTT.

The J gene is TRBJ2-1, the V gene TRBV29-1; either TRBD1 or TRBD2 may supply D (5 bases each). This CDR3 spans 12 amino acids. Germline assignment: CDR1 SQVTM and CDR2 ANQGSEA. V was cut by 3 bases and J by 9 bases, with 12 bases left in between. For the CDR3, the DNA is TGCAGCGTTGAGAGGTTTGGGGGTGAGCAGTTCTTC. Protein: CSVERFGGEQFF.

This chain uses TRBV5-4 with TRBJ2-2, with TRBD1 identical over 8 bases. The germline V gene has CDR1 SGHNT and CDR2 YYREEE (reference sequence). This CDR3 has 16 residues. V was clipped by 4 bases and J by 1 base; unmatched bases: 6. CDR3 residues: CASSPKGQGNTGELFF. The CDR3 coding sequence is TGTGCCAGCAGCCCGAAAGGACAGGGGAACACCGGGGAGCTGTTTTTT.

The genes are TRBV12-3 or TRBV12-4 and TRBJ1-3; no clear D gene. Deletions cut 7 bases from V and 0 bases from J, with 13 bases between. The CDR3 is made up of 15 amino acids. CDR3 DNA sequence: TGTGCCAGCACCCCGGGAGGCCTCTCTGGAAACACCATATATTTT. Translation gives CASTPGGLSGNTIYF.

This chain joins TRBV5-1 and TRBJ1-1; D not certain. Per the germline V gene, CDR1 is SGHRS and CDR2 is YFSETQ. Trimming shortened V by 1 base and J by 1 base, and 8 bases separated the two germline ends. The CDR3 has 14 residues. CDR3 coding DNA: TGCGCCAGCAGCTTGCAGCCACAGAACACTGAAGCTTTCTTT. Its translation is CASSLQPQNTEAFF.